This T cell receptor (beta chain) derives from a study of OX40 agonist ivuxolimab in advanced cancers. Study details: In this cohort, patients received ivuxolimab, an agonistic anti-OX40 (CD134) antibody. Averaging around 60 years in age, with a range of roughly 20 to 79, the cohort was around 87% male. Three patients, one with hepatocellular carcinoma and two with cutaneous melanoma, achieved partial responses. Every 2 weeks, patients received ivuxolimab intravenously, dosed at 0.01 to 10 mg/kg.

The CDR3 is 11 amino acids. With 5 bases removed from V and 9 bases from J, the gap between germline ends came to 11 bases. Germline V gene data show CDR1 as MNHEY and CDR2 as SVGAGI. Generated by immunoSEQ multiplex PCR, the TCRdb table keeps only in-frame clones and is missing some. Among 45,000 to 60,000 clones listed, about nine tenths were seen once. The sample was CD4+ or CD8+ T cells sorted from blood, taken in a trial of the OX40 agonist ivuxolimab. The source is an adult with an advanced solid tumor such as melanoma, head and neck, liver or kidney cancer. The chain carries TRBV6-5 and TRBJ2-7; a possible D gene is TRBD2 (6 bases). The CDR3 protein is CASSMSGWQYF. CDR3 nucleotide sequence: TGTGCCAGCAGTATGAGCGGGTGGCAGTACTTC.